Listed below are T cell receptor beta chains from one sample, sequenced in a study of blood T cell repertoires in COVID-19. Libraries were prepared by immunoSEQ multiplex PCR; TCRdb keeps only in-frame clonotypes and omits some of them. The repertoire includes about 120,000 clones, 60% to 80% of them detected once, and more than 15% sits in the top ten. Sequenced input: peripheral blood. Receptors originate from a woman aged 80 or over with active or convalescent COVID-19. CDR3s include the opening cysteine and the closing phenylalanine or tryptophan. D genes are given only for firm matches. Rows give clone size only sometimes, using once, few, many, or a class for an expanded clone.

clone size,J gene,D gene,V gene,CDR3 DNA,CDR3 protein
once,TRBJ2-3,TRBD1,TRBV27,TGTGCCAGCAGTTTAGCGGGACAGGGGGCGCGGGGCACAGATACGCAGTATTTT,CASSLAGQGARGTDTQYF
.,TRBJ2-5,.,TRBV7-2,TGTGCCAGCAGACGGGACTCACAGCCCTCAGGGACCCAGTACTTC,CASRRDSQPSGTQYF
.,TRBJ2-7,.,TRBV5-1,TGCGCCAGCAGCTTGGTAGCGGCCTCCTACGAGCAGTACTTC,CASSLVAASYEQYF
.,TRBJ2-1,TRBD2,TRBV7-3,TGTGCCAGCAGCCCCCGGACTAGCGGGGATGAGCAGTTCTTC,CASSPRTSGDEQFF
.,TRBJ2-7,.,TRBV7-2,TGTGCCAGCAGCTTTGAGCGGGCACGCTCCTACGAGCAGTACTTC,CASSFERARSYEQYF
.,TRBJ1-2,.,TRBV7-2,TGTGCCAGCAGCTCGTACACAGGGAAATTACTTGGCTACACCTTC,CASSSYTGKLLGYTF
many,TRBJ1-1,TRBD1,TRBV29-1,TGCAGCGTTACCAAAGCCCACAGGGGGCGCTTGGACACTGAAGCTTTCTTT,CSVTKAHRGRLDTEAFF
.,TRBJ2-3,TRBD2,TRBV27,TGTGCCAGCAGTTCCGTGACTAGCGGGAGGGATGGTACGCAGTATTTT,CASSSVTSGRDGTQYF
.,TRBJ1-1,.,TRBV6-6,TGTGCCGGGACTCAGGCCAGATTCACTGAAGCTTTCTTT,CAGTQARFTEAFF
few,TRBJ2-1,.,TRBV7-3,TGTGCCAGCAGCTCGTACACCCAGGGGCCGGAGCAGTTCTTC,CASSSYTQGPEQFF
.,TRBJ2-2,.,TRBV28,TGTGCCAGCAGGCAGGGGACGTACACCGGGGAGCTGTTTTTT,CASRQGTYTGELFF
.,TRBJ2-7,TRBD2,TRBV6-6,TGTGCCAGCACCCCACTAGCGGGAGCTAGGTACGAGCAGTACTTC,CASTPLAGARYEQYF
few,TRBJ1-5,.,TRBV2,TGTGCCAGCACAGGGAATAGCAATCAGCCCCAGCATTTT,CASTGNSNQPQHF
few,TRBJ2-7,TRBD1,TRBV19,TGTGCCAGTATCCCGACAGGGAGATCGAACGAGCAGTACTTC,CASIPTGRSNEQYF
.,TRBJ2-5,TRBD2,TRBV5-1,TGCGCCAGCAAACAACTAGCGGGATCCGGAGAGACCCAGTACTTC,CASKQLAGSGETQYF